The text below deals with one T cell receptor (beta chain). The germline V gene encodes CDR1 SQVTM and CDR2 ANQGSEA. Trimming pared 1 base from V and 2 bases from J, leaving 10 bases between. This CDR3 spans 14 amino acids. Reverse transcription of roughly 0.5 to 1 ug RNA used random hexamers. The authors amplified TCR beta CDR3 across 54 Vbeta and 13 Jbeta using immunoSEQ multiplex PCR. In TCRdb, the immunoSEQ multiplex PCR reads were re-called with MiXCR into one record per CDR3 protein. The sample holds 150,000 to 200,000 distinct CDR3 sequences, 94% seen once. This sample is drawn from a study of CD8 T cells in Susac syndrome.

The sequence came from a human donor with Susac syndrome. The sequencing input was CD4+ T cells from PBMCs. This chain links TRBV29-1 with TRBJ2-3, with unresolved D. The CDR3 region is CSVEGSKFTDTQYF. CDR3 bases: TGCAGCGTTGAAGGCTCGAAATTCACAGATACGCAGTATTTT.